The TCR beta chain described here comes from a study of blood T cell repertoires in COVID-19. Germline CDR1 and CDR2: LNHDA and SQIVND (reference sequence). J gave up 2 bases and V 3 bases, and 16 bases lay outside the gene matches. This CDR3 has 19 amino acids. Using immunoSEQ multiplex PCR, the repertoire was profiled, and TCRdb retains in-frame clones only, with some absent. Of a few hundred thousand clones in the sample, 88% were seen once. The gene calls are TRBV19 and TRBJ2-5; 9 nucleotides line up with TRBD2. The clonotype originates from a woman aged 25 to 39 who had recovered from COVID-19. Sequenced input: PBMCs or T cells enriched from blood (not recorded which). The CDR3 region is CASSINSGGAGGHQETQYF. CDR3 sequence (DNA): TGTGCCAGTAGTATTAATTCGGGTGGAGCGGGGGGCCATCAAGAGACCCAGTACTTC.